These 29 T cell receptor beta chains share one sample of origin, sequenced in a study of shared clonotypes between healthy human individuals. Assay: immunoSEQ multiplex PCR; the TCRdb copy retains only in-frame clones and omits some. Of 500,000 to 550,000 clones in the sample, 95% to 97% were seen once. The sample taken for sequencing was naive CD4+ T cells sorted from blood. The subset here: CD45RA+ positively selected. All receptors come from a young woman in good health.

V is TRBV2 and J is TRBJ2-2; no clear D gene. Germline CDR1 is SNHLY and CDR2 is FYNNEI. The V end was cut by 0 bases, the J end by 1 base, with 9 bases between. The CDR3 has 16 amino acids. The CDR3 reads CASSEAAVGNTGELFF. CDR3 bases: TGTGCCAGCAGTGAAGCGGCTGTGGGGAACACCGGGGAGCTGTTTTTT.

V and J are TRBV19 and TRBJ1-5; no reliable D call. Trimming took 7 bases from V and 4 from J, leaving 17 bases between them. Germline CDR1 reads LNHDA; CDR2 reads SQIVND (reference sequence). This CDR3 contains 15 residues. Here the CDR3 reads CASIETPGWNQPQHF. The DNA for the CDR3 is TGTGCCAGTATTGAGACACCTGGATGGAATCAGCCCCAGCATTTT.

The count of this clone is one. The CDR3 DNA reads as TGCAGCGTTGTCCACAGAAACAATGAGCAGTTCTTC. Amino acid sequence: CSVVHRNNEQFF. The J gene is TRBJ2-1, the V gene TRBV29-1; D gene ambiguous. V was pared by 4 bases and J by 5 bases, with 9 bases between. The CDR3 has 12 residues. Germline lookup yields CDR1 SQVTM and CDR2 ANQGSEA.

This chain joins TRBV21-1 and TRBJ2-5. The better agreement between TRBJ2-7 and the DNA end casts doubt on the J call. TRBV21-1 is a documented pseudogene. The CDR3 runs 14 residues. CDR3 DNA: TGTGCCAGCAGCCCTCGGACGGCCTCCTACGAGCAGTACTTC. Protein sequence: CASSPRTASYEQYF.

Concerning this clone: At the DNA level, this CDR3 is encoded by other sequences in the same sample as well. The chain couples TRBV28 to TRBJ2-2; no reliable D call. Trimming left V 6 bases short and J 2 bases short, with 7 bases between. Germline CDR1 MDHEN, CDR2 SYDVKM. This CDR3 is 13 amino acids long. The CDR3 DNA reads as TGTGCCAGCAGCCTTCCCAACACCGGGGAGCTGTTTTTT. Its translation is CASSLPNTGELFF. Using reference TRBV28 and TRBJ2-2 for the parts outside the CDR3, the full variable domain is DVKVTQSSRYLVKRTGEKVFLECVQDMDHENMFWYRQDPGLGLRLIYFSYDVKMKEKGDIPEGYSVSREKKERFSLILESASTNQTSMYLCASSLPNTGELFFGEGSRLTVL.

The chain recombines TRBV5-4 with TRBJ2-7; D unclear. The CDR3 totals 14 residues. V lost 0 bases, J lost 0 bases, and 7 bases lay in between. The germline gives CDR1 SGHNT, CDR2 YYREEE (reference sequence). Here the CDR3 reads CASSLDQSSYEQYF. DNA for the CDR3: TGTGCCAGCAGCTTGGACCAGAGCTCCTACGAGCAGTACTTC.

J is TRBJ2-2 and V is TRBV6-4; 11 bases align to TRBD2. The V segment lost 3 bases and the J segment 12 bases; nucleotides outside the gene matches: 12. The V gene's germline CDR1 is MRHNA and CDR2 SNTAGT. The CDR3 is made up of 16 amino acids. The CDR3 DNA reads TGTGCCAGCAGTGATCTCGCTAGCGGGGGGCCCGGAAAGCTGTTTTTT. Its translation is CASSDLASGGPGKLFF.

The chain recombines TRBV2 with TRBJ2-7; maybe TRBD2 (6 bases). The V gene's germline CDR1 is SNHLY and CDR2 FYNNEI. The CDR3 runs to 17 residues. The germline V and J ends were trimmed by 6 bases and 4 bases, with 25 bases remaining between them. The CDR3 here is CASSPRRRAVLGYEQYF. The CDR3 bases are TGTGCCAGCAGCCCCCGCAGGAGGGCCGTATTAGGGTACGAGCAGTACTTC. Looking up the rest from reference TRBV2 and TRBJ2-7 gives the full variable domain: EPEVTQTPSHQVTQMGQEVILRCVPISNHLYFYWYRQILGQKVEFLVSFYNNEISEKSEIFDDQFSVERPDGSNFTLKIRSTKLEDSAMYFCASSPRRRAVLGYEQYFGPGTRLTVT.

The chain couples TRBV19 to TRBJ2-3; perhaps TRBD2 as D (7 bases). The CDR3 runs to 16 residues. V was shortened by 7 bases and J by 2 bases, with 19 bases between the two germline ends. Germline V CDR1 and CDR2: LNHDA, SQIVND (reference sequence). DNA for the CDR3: TGTGCCAGTACCAAGGGACTAATGGGGGCCACAGATACGCAGTATTTT. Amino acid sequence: CASTKGLMGATDTQYF. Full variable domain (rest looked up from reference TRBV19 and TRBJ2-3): DGGITQSPKYLFRKEGQNVTLSCEQNLNHDAMYWYRQDPGQGLRLIYYSQIVNDFQKGDIAEGYSVSREKKESFPLTVTSAQKNPTAFYLCASTKGLMGATDTQYFGPGTRLTVL.

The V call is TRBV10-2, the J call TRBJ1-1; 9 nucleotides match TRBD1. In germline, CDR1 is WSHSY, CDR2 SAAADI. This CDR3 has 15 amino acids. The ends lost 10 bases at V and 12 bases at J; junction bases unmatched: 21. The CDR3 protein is CATARDLGQGYETFF. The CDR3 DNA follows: TGCGCCACAGCAAGGGACCTGGGACAGGGCTACGAAACTTTCTTT.

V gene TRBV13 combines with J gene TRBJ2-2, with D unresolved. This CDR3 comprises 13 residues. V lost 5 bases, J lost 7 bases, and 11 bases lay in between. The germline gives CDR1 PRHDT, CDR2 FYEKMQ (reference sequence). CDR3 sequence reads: CASSIRVIGELFF. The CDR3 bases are TGTGCCAGCAGCATACGAGTTATCGGGGAGCTGTTTTTT.

The CDR3 region is CASSPDRGRMSYEQYF. In nucleotides, the CDR3 is TGCGCCAGCAGCCCGGACAGGGGAAGAATGTCCTACGAGCAGTACTTC. The chain links TRBV5-1 to TRBJ2-7; 9 nucleotides align to TRBD1. CDR3 length equals 16 residues. Looked up from germline, CDR1 is SGHRS and CDR2 is YFSETQ. V lost 4 bases, J lost 1 base, and 9 bases stayed unmatched.

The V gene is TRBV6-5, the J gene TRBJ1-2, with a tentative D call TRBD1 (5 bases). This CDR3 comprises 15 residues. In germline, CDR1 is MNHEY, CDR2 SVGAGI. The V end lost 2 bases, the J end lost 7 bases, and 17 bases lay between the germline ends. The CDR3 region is CASSYEGPRGRGYTF. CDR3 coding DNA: TGTGCCAGCAGTTACGAGGGACCCCGCGGGCGTGGCTACACCTTC.

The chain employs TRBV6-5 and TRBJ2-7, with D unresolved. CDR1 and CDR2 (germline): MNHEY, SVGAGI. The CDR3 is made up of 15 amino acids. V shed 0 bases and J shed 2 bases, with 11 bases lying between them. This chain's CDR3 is CASSYSIGLAYEQYF. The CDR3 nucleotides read TGTGCCAGCAGTTACTCGATTGGGCTAGCCTACGAGCAGTACTTC.

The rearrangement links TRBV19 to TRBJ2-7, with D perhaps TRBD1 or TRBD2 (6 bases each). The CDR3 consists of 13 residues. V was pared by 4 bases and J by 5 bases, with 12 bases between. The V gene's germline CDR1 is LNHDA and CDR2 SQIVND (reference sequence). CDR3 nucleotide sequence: TGTGCCAGTAGTAGGGGGGCGAGGAACGAGCAGTACTTC. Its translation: CASSRGARNEQYF. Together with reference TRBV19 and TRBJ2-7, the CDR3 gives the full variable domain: DGGITQSPKYLFRKEGQNVTLSCEQNLNHDAMYWYRQDPGQGLRLIYYSQIVNDFQKGDIAEGYSVSREKKESFPLTVTSAQKNPTAFYLCASSRGARNEQYFGPGTRLTVT.

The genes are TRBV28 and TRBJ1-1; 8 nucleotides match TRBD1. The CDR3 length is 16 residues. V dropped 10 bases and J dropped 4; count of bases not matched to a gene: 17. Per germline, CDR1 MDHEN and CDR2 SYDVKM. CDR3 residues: CATGLAPGGQGTEAFF. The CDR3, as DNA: TGTGCCACCGGTTTGGCCCCAGGGGGCCAGGGCACTGAAGCTTTCTTT.

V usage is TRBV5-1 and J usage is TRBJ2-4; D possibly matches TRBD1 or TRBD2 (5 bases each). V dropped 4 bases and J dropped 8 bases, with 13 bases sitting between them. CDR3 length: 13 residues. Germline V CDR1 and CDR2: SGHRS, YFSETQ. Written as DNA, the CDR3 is TGCGCCAGCAGCCAGGGACCGTGGGACATTCAGTACTTC. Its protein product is CASSQGPWDIQYF.

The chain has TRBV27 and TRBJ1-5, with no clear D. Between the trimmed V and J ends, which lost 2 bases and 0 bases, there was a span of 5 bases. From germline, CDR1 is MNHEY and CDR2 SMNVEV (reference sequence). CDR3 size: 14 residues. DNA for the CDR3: TGTGCCAGCAGTTTACGCAGTAGCAATCAGCCCCAGCATTTT. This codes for CASSLRSSNQPQHF.

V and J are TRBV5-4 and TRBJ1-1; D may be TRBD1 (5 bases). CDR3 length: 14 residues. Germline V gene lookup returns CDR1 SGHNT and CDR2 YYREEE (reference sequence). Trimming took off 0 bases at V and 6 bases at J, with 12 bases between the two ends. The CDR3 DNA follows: TGTGCCAGCAGCTTGGACGGGGGTAAGGCTGAAGCTTTCTTT. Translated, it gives CASSLDGGKAEAFF.

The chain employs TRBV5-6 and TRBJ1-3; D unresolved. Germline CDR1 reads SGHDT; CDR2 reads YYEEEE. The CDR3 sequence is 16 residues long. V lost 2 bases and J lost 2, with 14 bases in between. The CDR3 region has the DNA TGTGCCAGCAGCTTAAGGGCAAACCCCGCTGGAAACACCATATATTTT. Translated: CASSLRANPAGNTIYF.

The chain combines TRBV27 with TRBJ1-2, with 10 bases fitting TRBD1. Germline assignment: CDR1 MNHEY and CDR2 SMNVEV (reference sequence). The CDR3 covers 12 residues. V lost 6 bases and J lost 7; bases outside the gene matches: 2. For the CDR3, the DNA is TGTGCCAGCAGGGGACAGGGGTCTGGCTACACCTTC. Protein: CASRGQGSGYTF.

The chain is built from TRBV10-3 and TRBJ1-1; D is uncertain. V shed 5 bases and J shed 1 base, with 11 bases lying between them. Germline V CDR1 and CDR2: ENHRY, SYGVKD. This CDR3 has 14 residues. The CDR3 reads CAISLANKNTEAFF. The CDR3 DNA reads TGTGCCATCAGTCTCGCCAACAAGAACACTGAAGCTTTCTTT.

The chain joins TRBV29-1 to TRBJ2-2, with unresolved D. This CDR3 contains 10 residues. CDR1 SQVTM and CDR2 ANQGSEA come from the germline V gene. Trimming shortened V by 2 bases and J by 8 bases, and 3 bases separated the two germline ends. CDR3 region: CSVESGELFF. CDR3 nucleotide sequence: TGCAGCGTTGAAAGTGGGGAGCTGTTTTTT.

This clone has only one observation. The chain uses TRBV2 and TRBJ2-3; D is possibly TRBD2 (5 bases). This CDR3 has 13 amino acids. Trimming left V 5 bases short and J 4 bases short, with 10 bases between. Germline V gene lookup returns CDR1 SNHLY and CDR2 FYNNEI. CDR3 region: CASSPGLPDTQYF. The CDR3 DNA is TGTGCCAGCAGTCCTGGACTCCCAGATACGCAGTATTTT.

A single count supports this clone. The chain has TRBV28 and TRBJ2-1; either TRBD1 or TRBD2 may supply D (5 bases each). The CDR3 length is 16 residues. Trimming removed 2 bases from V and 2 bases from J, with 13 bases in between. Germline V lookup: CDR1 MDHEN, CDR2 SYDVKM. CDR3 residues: CASSLAGTVTYNEQFF. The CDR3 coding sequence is TGTGCCAGCAGTTTAGCCGGGACGGTGACCTACAATGAGCAGTTCTTC.

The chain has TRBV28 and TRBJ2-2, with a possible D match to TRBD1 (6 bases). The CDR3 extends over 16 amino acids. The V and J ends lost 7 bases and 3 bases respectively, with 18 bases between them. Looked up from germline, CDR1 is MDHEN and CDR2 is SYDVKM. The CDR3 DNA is TGTGCCAGCACTACGGCAGGGGCGCAGGACACCGGGGAGCTGTTTTTT. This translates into CASTTAGAQDTGELFF.

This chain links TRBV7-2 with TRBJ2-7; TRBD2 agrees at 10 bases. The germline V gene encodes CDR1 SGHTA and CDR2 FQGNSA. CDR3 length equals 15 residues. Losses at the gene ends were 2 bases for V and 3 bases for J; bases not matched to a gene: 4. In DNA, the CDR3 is TGTGCCAGCAGCTTATGGGCTAGCGGGAGCTACGAGCAGTACTTC. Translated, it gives CASSLWASGSYEQYF.

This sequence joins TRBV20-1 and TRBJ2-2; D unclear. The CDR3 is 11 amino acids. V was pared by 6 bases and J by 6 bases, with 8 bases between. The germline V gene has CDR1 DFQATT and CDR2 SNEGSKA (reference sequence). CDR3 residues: CSATPPGELFF. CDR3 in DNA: TGCAGTGCGACCCCCCCCGGGGAGCTGTTTTTT.

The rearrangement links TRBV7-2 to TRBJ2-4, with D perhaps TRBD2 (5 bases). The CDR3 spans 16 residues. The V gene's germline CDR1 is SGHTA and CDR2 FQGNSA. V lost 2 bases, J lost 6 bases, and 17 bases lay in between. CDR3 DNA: TGTGCCAGCAGCTTAAGGGCCGGGGTTGAGGGAAACATTCAGTACTTC. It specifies CASSLRAGVEGNIQYF. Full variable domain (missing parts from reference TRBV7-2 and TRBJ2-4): GAGVSQSPSNKVTEKGKDVELRCDPISGHTALYWYRQSLGQGLEFLIYFQGNSAPDKSGLPSDRFSAERTGGSVSTLTIQRTQQEDSAVYLCASSLRAGVEGNIQYFGAGTRLSVL.